This TCR beta chain is from a study of immune characterization of retroperitoneal liposarcoma. This CDR3 has 14 amino acids. V lost 4 bases to trimming and J lost 10 bases; unmatched junction nucleotides: 9. Notes on this clonotype: This may come from a read error, since a much larger clone is one base off.

MiXCR was run by TCRdb on the PCR reads, yielding one entry per CDR3 protein. This sample has approximately 9,000 distinct CDR3 sequences; 25% to 30% occur once, and the top ten carry about 8.2%. The chain uses TRBV12-3 or TRBV12-4 and TRBJ2-1; 8 nucleotides line up with TRBD1. This TCR derives from a male donor with retroperitoneal liposarcoma. The sequenced sample was tumor tissue. The CDR3 spells CASSYGTGSYEQFF. Here the CDR3 DNA reads TGTGCCAGCAGTTATGGGACAGGCTCCTACGAGCAGTTCTTC.